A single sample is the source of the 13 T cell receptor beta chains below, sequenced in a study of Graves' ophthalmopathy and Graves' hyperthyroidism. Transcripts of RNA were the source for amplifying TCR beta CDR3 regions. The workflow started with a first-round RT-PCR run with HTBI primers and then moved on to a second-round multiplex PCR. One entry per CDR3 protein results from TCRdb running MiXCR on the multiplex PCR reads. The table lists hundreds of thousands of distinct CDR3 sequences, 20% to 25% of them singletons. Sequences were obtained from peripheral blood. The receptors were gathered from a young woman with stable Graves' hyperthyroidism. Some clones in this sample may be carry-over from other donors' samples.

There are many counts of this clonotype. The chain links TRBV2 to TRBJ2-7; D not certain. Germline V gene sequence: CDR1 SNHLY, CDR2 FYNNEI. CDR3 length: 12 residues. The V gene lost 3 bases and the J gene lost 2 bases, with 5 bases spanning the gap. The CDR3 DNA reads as TGTGCCAGCAGTGACAGCACCTACGAGCAGTACTTC. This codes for CASSDSTYEQYF.

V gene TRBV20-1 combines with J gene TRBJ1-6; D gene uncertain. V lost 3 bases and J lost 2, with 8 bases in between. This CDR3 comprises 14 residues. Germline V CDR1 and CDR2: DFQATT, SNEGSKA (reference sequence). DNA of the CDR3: TGCAGTGCTAGGTCCATTACCTATAATTCACCCCTCCACTTT. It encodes CSARSITYNSPLHF.

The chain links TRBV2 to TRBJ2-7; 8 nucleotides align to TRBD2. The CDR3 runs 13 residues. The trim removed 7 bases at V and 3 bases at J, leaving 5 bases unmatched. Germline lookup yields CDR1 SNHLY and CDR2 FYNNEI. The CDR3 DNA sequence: TGTGCCAGCATCAGGACTAGCATCTACGAGCAGTACTTC. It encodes CASIRTSIYEQYF.

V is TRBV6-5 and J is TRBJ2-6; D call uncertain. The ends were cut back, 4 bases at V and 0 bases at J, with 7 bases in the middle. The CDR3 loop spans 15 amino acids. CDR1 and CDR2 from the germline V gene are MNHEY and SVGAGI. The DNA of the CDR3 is TGTGCCAGCAGTTCGGAAGACTCTGGGGCCAACGTCCTGACTTTC. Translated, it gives CASSSEDSGANVLTF.

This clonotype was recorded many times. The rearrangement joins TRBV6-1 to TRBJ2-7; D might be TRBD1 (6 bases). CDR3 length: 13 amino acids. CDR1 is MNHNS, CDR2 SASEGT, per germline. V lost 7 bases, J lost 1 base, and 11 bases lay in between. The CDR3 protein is CASTGDGSYEQYF. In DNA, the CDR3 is TGTGCCAGCACAGGGGACGGGTCCTACGAGCAGTACTTC.

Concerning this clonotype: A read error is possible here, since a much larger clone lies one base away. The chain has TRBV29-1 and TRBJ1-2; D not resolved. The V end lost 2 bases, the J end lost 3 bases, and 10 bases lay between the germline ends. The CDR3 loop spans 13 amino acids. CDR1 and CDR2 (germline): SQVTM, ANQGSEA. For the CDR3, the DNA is TGCAGCGTTGAATCGTCAGGCGACTATGGCTACACCTTC. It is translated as CSVESSGDYGYTF.

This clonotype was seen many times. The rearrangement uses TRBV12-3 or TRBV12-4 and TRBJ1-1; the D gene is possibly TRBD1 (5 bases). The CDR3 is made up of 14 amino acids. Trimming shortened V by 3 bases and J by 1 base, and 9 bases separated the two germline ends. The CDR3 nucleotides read TGTGCCAGCAGTTTGTCAGGGAGGAACACTGAAGCTTTCTTT. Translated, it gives CASSLSGRNTEAFF.

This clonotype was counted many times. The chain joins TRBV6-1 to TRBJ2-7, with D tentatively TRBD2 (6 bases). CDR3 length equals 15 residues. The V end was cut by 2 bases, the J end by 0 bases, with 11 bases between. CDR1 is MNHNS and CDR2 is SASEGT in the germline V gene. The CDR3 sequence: CASSESAGRSYEQYF. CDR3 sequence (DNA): TGTGCCAGCAGTGAATCAGCGGGCCGCTCCTACGAGCAGTACTTC.

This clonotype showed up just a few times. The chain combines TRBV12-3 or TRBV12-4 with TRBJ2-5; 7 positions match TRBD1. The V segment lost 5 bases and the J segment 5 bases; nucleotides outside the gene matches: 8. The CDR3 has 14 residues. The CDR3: CASSNTGEVETQYF. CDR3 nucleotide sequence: TGTGCCAGCAGTAATACAGGGGAAGTCGAGACCCAGTACTTC.

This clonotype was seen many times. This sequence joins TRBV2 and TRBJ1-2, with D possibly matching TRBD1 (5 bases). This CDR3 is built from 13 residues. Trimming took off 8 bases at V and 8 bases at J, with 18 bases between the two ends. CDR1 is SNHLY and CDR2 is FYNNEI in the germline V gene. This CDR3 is CASGGAGPTGYTF. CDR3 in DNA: TGTGCCAGCGGGGGAGCCGGCCCGACAGGCTACACCTTC.

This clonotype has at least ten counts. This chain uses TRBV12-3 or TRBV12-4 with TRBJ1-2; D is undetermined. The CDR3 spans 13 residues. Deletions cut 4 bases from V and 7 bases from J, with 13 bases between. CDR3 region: CASSSGLGFGYTF. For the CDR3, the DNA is TGTGCCAGCAGTTCCGGTCTAGGGTTTGGCTACACCTTC.

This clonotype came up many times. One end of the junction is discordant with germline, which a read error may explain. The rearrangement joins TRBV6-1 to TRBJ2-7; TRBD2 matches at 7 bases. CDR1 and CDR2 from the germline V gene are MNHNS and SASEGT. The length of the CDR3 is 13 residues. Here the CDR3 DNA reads TGTGCCGGCAGACCCGGGACTATAGCCGAGCAGTACTTC. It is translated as CAGRPGTIAEQYF.

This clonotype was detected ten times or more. CDR3 sequence reads: CSARVTGSRETQYF. DNA for the CDR3: TGCAGTGCTAGAGTCACAGGGAGTCGGGAGACCCAGTACTTC. V usage is TRBV20-1 and J usage is TRBJ2-5, with a tentative D call TRBD1 (6 bases). Trimming took off 1 base at V and 5 bases at J, with 14 bases between the two ends. The CDR3 has 14 amino acids. The germline V gene encodes CDR1 DFQATT and CDR2 SNEGSKA (reference sequence).